Listed here are 7 T cell receptor beta chains from one sample, sequenced in a study of cytomegalovirus exposure and HLA in healthy donors. PCR involved 60 Vbeta and 13 Jbeta primers. The data were produced by immunoSEQ multiplex PCR, yet TCRdb's version contains in-frame clones alone and is incomplete. Of about 130,000 clones in the sample, roughly 80% are singletons; the top ten hold over 0.95%. Sequences were obtained from PBMCs. The receptors were gathered from a girl aged 2 to 9 in good health and CMV-seronegative.

This clone was counted once. The rearrangement links TRBV7-3 to TRBJ2-6; TRBD1 is a possible D gene (6 bases). Deletions cut 5 bases from V and 0 bases from J, with 17 bases between. Germline CDR1 is SGHTA and CDR2 is FQGTGA. This CDR3 has 18 residues. This CDR3 is CASSPTVRGPSGANVLTF. The CDR3 nucleotides read TGTGCCAGCAGCCCAACGGTCAGGGGCCCCTCTGGGGCCAACGTCCTGACTTTC.

The rearrangement joins TRBV5-4 to TRBJ1-2; D is uncertain. CDR3 length equals 16 residues. The V end was cut by 3 bases, the J end by 3 bases, with 18 bases between. From germline, CDR1 is SGHNT and CDR2 YYREEE (reference sequence). The CDR3 loop is CASSSHGGLADYGYTF. The CDR3, as DNA: TGTGCCAGCAGCTCCCATGGTGGCCTGGCGGACTATGGCTACACCTTC.

The chain carries TRBV4-2 and TRBJ2-1; the match to TRBD2 covers 11 bases. The CDR3 loop spans 16 amino acids. Trimming at V came to 5 bases and at J to 8 bases, leaving 11 bases not matched to a gene. CDR1 is LGHNA and CDR2 is YNFKEQ in the germline V gene. CDR3 bases: TGTGCCAGCAGCTTACCCGGGACTAGCGGAGGCGATGAGCAGTTCTTC. Translating gives CASSLPGTSGGDEQFF.

This clone was seen a single time. The chain recombines TRBV5-6 with TRBJ2-1, with TRBD2 matching over 8 bases. Per germline, CDR1 SGHDT and CDR2 YYEEEE. Trimming cost V 2 bases and J 7 bases; bases outside gene matches: 8. There are 15 residues in the CDR3. Here the CDR3 reads CASSLDSGVWNEQFF. CDR3 nucleotides: TGTGCCAGCAGCTTAGATAGCGGGGTATGGAATGAGCAGTTCTTC. Full variable domain (missing parts from reference TRBV5-6 and TRBJ2-1): DAGVTQSPTHLIKTRGQQVTLRCSPKSGHDTVSWYQQALGQGPQFIFQYYEEEERQRGNFPDRFSGHQFPNYSSELNVNALLLGDSALYLCASSLDSGVWNEQFFGPGTRLTVL.

Notes on this clone: Compared with germline, one end of the junction differs, possibly owing to a read error. This chain connects TRBV7-7 to TRBJ2-5; TRBD2 matches at 7 bases. Germline CDR1 is SSHAT and CDR2 is FNYEAQ (reference sequence). The CDR3 contains 16 residues. The CDR3 sequence is CASSLSRASGQETQYF. As DNA, the CDR3 is TGTGCTAGCAGCTTAAGTAGGGCTAGCGGACAAGAGACCCAGTACTTC.

The chain's CDR3 is CASSERQRHEQYF. Written as DNA, the CDR3 is TGTGCCAGCAGTGAACGACAGCGCCACGAGCAGTACTTC. The chain carries TRBV28 and TRBJ2-7; a weak D match, TRBD1 (5 bases). CDR1 is MDHEN, CDR2 SYDVKM, per germline. V lost 5 bases, J lost 5 bases, and 13 bases lay in between. The CDR3 consists of 13 residues.

The CDR3 nucleotides read TGTGCCAGCAGTGTGGGACTAGGTTCCTACAATGAGCAGTTCTTC. Residues: CASSVGLGSYNEQFF. The chain joins TRBV28 to TRBJ2-1; 8 bases are shared with TRBD2. CDR1 and CDR2 (germline): MDHEN, SYDVKM. The CDR3 is 15 amino acids. Trimming cost V 5 bases and J 1 base; bases outside gene matches: 4.